Sequencing of this T cell receptor (beta chain) was carried out in a study of blood T cells in healthy people across ages. CDR3 length equals 14 residues. V gave up 3 bases and J gave up 3 bases, with 11 bases separating them. Germline values: CDR1 SGHAT, CDR2 FQDESV (reference sequence). A second roughly 7 to 12 cycle PCR used barcoded and J-beta primers. Each TCR beta cDNA got a 12-nucleotide random molecular identifier. Via MiXCR, TCRdb re-called the 5' RACE reads, giving one row per CDR3 protein. The table lists more than 900,000 distinct CDR3 sequences, 20% to 25% of them singletons. In addition, the sample was reused for a study of T cells of mothers and their children.

Sequenced sample: blood. The clonotype was recovered from a girl aged 2 to 9 in good health. The rearrangement links TRBV11-1 to TRBJ1-2; no clear D gene. CDR3 coding DNA: TGTGCCAGCAGCTTGTCGGCCACGGACTATGGCTACACCTTC. Protein product: CASSLSATDYGYTF.